Shown below are 20 T cell receptor beta chains from a single sample sequenced in a study of T-cell memory formation after mild COVID-19. TCRdb independently ran MiXCR on the 5' RACE reads; one entry per CDR3 protein. Of approximately 560,000 distinct CDR3 sequences listed, roughly 17% are singletons. Sequenced sample: PBMCs or a T cell subset sorted from them (not recorded which). The receptors come from an adult woman who had mild COVID-19 (a few samples of this study predate the infection). Cell type and time point are not known.

This clonotype was seen repeatedly, ten times or more. V gene TRBV15 combines with J gene TRBJ2-3, with D uncertain. The CDR3 extends over 16 amino acids. Germline assignment: CDR1 LNHNV and CDR2 YYDKDF (reference sequence). The V and J ends lost 3 bases and 2 bases respectively, with 15 bases between them. This CDR3 is CATSSPIWGNTDTQYF. CDR3 coding DNA: TGTGCCACCAGCAGCCCTATTTGGGGAAACACAGATACGCAGTATTTT.

This clonotype was picked up a small number of times. The chain carries TRBV5-6 and TRBJ2-1; D is uncertain. The CDR3 consists of 12 residues. Germline V gene sequence: CDR1 SGHDT, CDR2 YYEEEE. V dropped 4 bases and J dropped 5 bases, with 7 bases sitting between them. CDR3 DNA: TGTGCCAGCAGCGCCTACCACAATGAGCAGTTCTTC. Its protein is CASSAYHNEQFF.

This clonotype showed up just a few times. The genes are TRBV4-1 and TRBJ2-7; D is unclear. The V gene lost 0 bases and the J gene lost 3 bases, with 12 bases spanning the gap. This CDR3 region has 15 residues. Germline V gene sequence: CDR1 MGHRA, CDR2 YSYEKL. The CDR3 loop reads CASSQDRANFYEQYF. The CDR3 DNA follows: TGCGCCAGCAGCCAAGACAGAGCCAACTTCTACGAGCAGTACTTC.

The CDR3 nucleotides read TGCGCCAGCAGCCAAGCTCGGGACGGGCAGTACTACGAGCAGTACTTC. Protein sequence: CASSQARDGQYYEQYF. The chain links TRBV4-3 to TRBJ2-7; the D gene could be TRBD1 or TRBD2 (5 bases each). This CDR3 spans 16 amino acids. Germline V CDR1 and CDR2: LGHNA, YSLEER. V lost 1 base and J lost 3, with 16 bases in between.

The gene calls are TRBV5-1 and TRBJ2-5; D is perhaps TRBD1 (6 bases). In germline, CDR1 is SGHRS, CDR2 YFSETQ. The length of the CDR3 is 16 residues. V gave up 2 bases and J gave up 2 bases, with 16 bases separating them. The CDR3 loop is CASSFPQGGNQETQYF. In nucleotides, the CDR3 is TGCGCCAGCAGCTTCCCACAGGGTGGAAATCAAGAGACCCAGTACTTC.

This clonotype came up many times. This sequence joins TRBV5-1 and TRBJ2-7, with 14 bases aligning to TRBD2. The CDR3 loop spans 14 amino acids. CDR1 and CDR2 (germline): SGHRS, YFSETQ. V was clipped by 4 bases and J by 3 bases; unmatched bases: 0. The CDR3 reads CASSGTSGSYEQYF. The CDR3 bases are TGCGCCAGCAGCGGGACTAGCGGGAGCTACGAGCAGTACTTC. Based on the CDR3 plus reference TRBV5-1 and TRBJ2-7, the full variable domain is KAGVTQTPRYLIKTRGQQVTLSCSPISGHRSVSWYQQTPGQGLQFLFEYFSETQRNKGNFPGRFSGRQFSNSRSEMNVSTLELGDSALYLCASSGTSGSYEQYFGPGTRLTVT.

V and J are TRBV9 and TRBJ1-2, with D unclear. Germline V gene lookup returns CDR1 SGDLS and CDR2 YYNGEE. CDR3 length: 15 amino acids. V lost 0 bases and J 4 bases, leaving 13 bases between the germline ends. CDR3 sequence (DNA): TGTGCCAGCAGCGTAGCCTCAGGACCCTCCTATGGCTACACCTTC. Its translation: CASSVASGPSYGYTF.

The chain has TRBV5-1 and TRBJ1-5; unclear D gene. The CDR3 has 13 residues. CDR1 and CDR2 (germline): SGHRS, YFSETQ. V was clipped by 2 bases and J by 5 bases, with 8 bases between them. The CDR3 spells CASSLSWDQPQHF. CDR3 nucleotide sequence: TGCGCCAGCAGCTTATCGTGGGATCAGCCCCAGCATTTT.

CDR3 nucleotide sequence: TGTGCCATCAGTGACCCGGGAGGGAACACCGGGGAGCTGTTTTTT. It specifies CAISDPGGNTGELFF. The chain recombines TRBV10-3 with TRBJ2-2; 7 nucleotides match TRBD2. Trimming took 3 bases from V and 1 from J; bases not matched to a gene: 2. The CDR3 totals 15 residues. Germline-derived CDR1 and CDR2 are ENHRY and SYGVKD.

In this sample, this clonotype turned up many times. The chain carries TRBV4-1 and TRBJ2-1; D is unresolved. CDR1 is MGHRA, CDR2 YSYEKL, per germline. Trimming took 2 bases from V and 4 from J, leaving 9 bases between them. The CDR3 is made up of 14 amino acids. The CDR3 is CASSQFAGYNEQFF. CDR3 nucleotides: TGCGCCAGCAGCCAATTCGCTGGGTACAATGAGCAGTTCTTC.

The chain is built from TRBV3-1 and TRBJ1-2, with D possibly TRBD1 on 5 matching bases. The CDR3 is made up of 16 amino acids. Germline V lookup: CDR1 LGHDT, CDR2 YNNKEL (reference sequence). Trimming cost V 0 bases and J 4 bases, with 15 bases left between them. The CDR3, as DNA: TGTGCCAGCAGCCAAGATGGGGCAGCTCCCCTCTATGGCTACACCTTC. It encodes CASSQDGAAPLYGYTF. Filled out from reference TRBV3-1 and TRBJ1-2, the complete variable domain reads DTAVSQTPKYLVTQMGNDKSIKCEQNLGHDTMYWYKQDSKKFLKIMFSYNNKELIINETVPNRFSPKSPDKAHLNLHINSLELGDSAVYFCASSQDGAAPLYGYTFGSGTRLTVV.

This chain uses TRBV6-2 or TRBV6-3 with TRBJ2-7; D not certain. V was clipped by 5 bases and J by 0 bases, with 14 bases between them. The CDR3 sequence is 15 residues long. Germline CDR1 is MNHEY and CDR2 is SVGEGT. CDR3 nucleotides: TGTGCCAGCAGTGAGAGAATTCAGAGCTCCTACGAGCAGTACTTC. Protein: CASSERIQSSYEQYF.

This clonotype was detected a few times. The chain carries TRBV7-6 and TRBJ1-3; D is unresolved. In germline, CDR1 is SGHVS, CDR2 FNYEAQ. With 5 bases removed from V and 0 bases from J, the gap between germline ends came to 8 bases. CDR3 length equals 14 residues. Written as DNA, the CDR3 is TGTGCCAGCAGCCCCAGTAGCTCTGGAAACACCATATATTTT. Translating it yields CASSPSSSGNTIYF.

CDR3 bases: TGTGCCAGCAGTTCCCGGGTAGGGGGCATGTGGAATCAGCCCCAGCATTTT. It yields the protein CASSSRVGGMWNQPQHF. The J gene is TRBJ1-5, the V gene TRBV2, with 7 bases that match TRBD1. This CDR3 is built from 17 residues. Trimming at V came to 5 bases and at J to 4 bases, leaving 14 bases not matched to a gene. Germline values: CDR1 SNHLY, CDR2 FYNNEI.

This clonotype was detected only a few times. The V call is TRBV12-3 or TRBV12-4, the J call TRBJ1-4; D possibly corresponds to TRBD1 (6 bases). V was clipped by 4 bases and J by 6 bases, with 12 bases between them. The length of the CDR3 is 14 residues. CDR3 residues: CASSSDRTHEKLFF. CDR3 DNA sequence: TGTGCCAGCAGTTCCGACAGGACCCATGAAAAACTGTTTTTT.

This clonotype was counted a few times. V is TRBV7-9 and J is TRBJ1-1; the D is unclear. Between the trimmed V and J ends, which lost 1 base and 3 bases, there was a span of 12 bases. The CDR3 has 15 amino acids. CDR1 is SEHNR and CDR2 is FQNEAQ in the germline V gene (reference sequence). CDR3: CASSLVGVWDTEAFF. CDR3 sequence (DNA): TGTGCCAGCAGCTTAGTCGGGGTTTGGGACACTGAAGCTTTCTTT.

The rearrangement links TRBV4-1 to TRBJ1-1, with 7 bases that match TRBD1. The CDR3 consists of 15 residues. Germline CDR1 and CDR2: MGHRA and YSYEKL. V lost 5 bases to trimming and J lost 1 base; unmatched junction nucleotides: 7. The CDR3: CASSAPGTENTEAFF. For the CDR3, the DNA is TGCGCCAGCAGCGCGCCCGGGACAGAGAACACTGAAGCTTTCTTT.

The chain employs TRBV6-5 and TRBJ1-2; 7 bases match TRBD1. Trimming took 6 bases from V and 8 from J; bases not matched to a gene: 3. This CDR3 region has 11 residues. From germline, CDR1 is MNHEY and CDR2 SVGAGI. The CDR3 region is CASRQGRGYTF. The DNA of the CDR3 is TGTGCCAGCAGACAGGGGAGGGGCTACACCTTC.

Only a few counts were recorded for this clonotype. In nucleotides, the CDR3 is TGTGCCAGCAGCCGTACAGGGGGGCGGGAGCAGTACTTC. This translates into CASSRTGGREQYF. The chain joins TRBV7-6 to TRBJ2-7; TRBD1 matches at 8 bases. Germline V gene lookup returns CDR1 SGHVS and CDR2 FNYEAQ. With V trimmed by 5 bases and J by 7 bases, 7 bases remained unmatched. CDR3 length equals 13 residues.

The chain carries TRBV12-3 or TRBV12-4 and TRBJ2-5, with 9 bases matching TRBD2. The ends lost 5 bases at V and 2 bases at J; junction bases unmatched: 9. The CDR3 has 16 residues. In nucleotides, the CDR3 is TGTGCCAGCAGTCGCGAGGGACTAGCTAGACAAGAGACCCAGTACTTC. This codes for CASSREGLARQETQYF.